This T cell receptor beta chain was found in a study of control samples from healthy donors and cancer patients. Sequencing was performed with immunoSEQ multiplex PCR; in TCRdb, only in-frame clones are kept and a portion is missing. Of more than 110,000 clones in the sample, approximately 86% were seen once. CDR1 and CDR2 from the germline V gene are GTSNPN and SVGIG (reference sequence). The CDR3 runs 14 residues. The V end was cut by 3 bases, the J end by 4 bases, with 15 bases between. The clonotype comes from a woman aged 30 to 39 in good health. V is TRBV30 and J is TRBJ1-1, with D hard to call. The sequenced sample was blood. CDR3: CAWSSLLGATEAFF. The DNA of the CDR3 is TGTGCCTGGAGCAGTCTGCTAGGTGCCACTGAAGCTTTCTTT.